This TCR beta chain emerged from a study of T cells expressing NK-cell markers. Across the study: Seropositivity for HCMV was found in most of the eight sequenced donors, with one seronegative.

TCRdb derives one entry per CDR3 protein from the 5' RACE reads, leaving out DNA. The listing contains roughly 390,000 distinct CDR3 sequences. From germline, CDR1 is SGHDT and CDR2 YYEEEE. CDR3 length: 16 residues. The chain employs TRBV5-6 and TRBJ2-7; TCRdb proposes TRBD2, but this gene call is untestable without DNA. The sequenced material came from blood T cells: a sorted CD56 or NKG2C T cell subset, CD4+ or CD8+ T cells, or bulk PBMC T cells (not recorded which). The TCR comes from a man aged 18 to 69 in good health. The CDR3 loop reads CASSLLGQAVTNEQYF.